One TCR beta chain is described in this entry. The CDR3 is made up of 15 amino acids. CDR1 MGHRA and CDR2 YSYEKL come from the germline V gene. TCRdb re-analyzed the 5' RACE reads; it lists each CDR3 protein once, without DNA. This sample's clone table lists 200,000 to 250,000 distinct CDR3 sequences. The data stem from a study of monozygotic twins with inflammatory bowel disease. The clonotype was recovered from a human donor with ulcerative colitis or Crohn's disease, or a healthy co-twin of an affected twin (not recorded which). The chain employs TRBV4-1 and TRBJ1-1; TCRdb lists TRBD1, though no DNA is available to test this call. Input material: blood. The CDR3 protein is CASSLGEVGGTEAFF.